What follows are 20 T cell receptor beta chains derived from one specimen sequenced in a study of T cell responses to AZD1222 COVID-19 vaccine. The method was immunoSEQ multiplex PCR; TCRdb's version includes in-frame clones alone and lacks a portion of them. The table has some 200,000 clones, over 85% seen once; the top ten hold 3.6%. Material: peripheral blood, obtained 28 days after the second dose of the MenACWY control vaccine. The receptors derive from an adult who received the MenACWY meningococcal vaccine as a control.

V is TRBV5-1 and J is TRBJ1-2; D gene uncertain. Per germline, CDR1 SGHRS and CDR2 YFSETQ. The V end lost 2 bases, the J end lost 8 bases, and 7 bases lay between the germline ends. The CDR3 has 11 amino acids. Written as DNA, the CDR3 is TGCGCCAGCAGCTTAGGAAAGGGCTACACCTTC. It encodes CASSLGKGYTF.

This clone was picked up one time. Written as DNA, the CDR3 is TGTGCCAGCAGTTACGGAGGGGCCTCGGGCGAGCAGTACTTC. It translates to CASSYGGASGEQYF. This sequence joins TRBV6-2 or TRBV6-3 and TRBJ2-7, with a weak D call TRBD2 (6 bases). There are 14 residues in the CDR3. V dropped 2 bases and J dropped 6 bases, with 14 bases sitting between them. The germline CDR1 and CDR2 sequences are MNHEY and SVGEGT.

The J gene is TRBJ2-5, the V gene TRBV19; D unclear. The ends were cut back, 4 bases at V and 0 bases at J, with 6 bases in the middle. This CDR3 is 13 amino acids long. From germline, CDR1 is LNHDA and CDR2 SQIVND (reference sequence). For the CDR3, the DNA is TGTGCCAGTAGTAGAAACTACCAAGAGACCCAGTACTTC. Translation gives CASSRNYQETQYF.

The genes are TRBV15 and TRBJ1-5; no reliable D call. The CDR3 extends over 14 amino acids. Germline-derived CDR1 and CDR2 are LNHNV and YYDKDF (reference sequence). Trimming stripped 5 bases from V and 1 base from J, with 9 bases between. The CDR3 DNA sequence: TGTGCCACCAGCCGCCGGGAGAGCAATCAGCCCCAGCATTTT. As protein: CATSRRESNQPQHF.

This rearrangement joins TRBV10-3 to TRBJ1-6; D not resolved. Between the trimmed V and J ends, which lost 8 bases and 0 bases, there was a span of 5 bases. This CDR3 has 13 residues. Per germline, CDR1 ENHRY and CDR2 SYGVKD. CDR3 sequence: CAIRDSYNSPLHF. The DNA of the CDR3 is TGTGCCATCCGGGACTCCTATAATTCACCCCTCCACTTT.

The rearrangement links TRBV7-3 to TRBJ2-1; D remains unclear. The ends were cut back, 0 bases at V and 0 bases at J, with 6 bases in the middle. The CDR3 runs to 15 residues. The germline gives CDR1 SGHTA, CDR2 FQGTGA. This CDR3 reads CASSLTMSSYNEQFF. The CDR3, as DNA: TGTGCCAGCAGCTTAACTATGAGCTCCTACAATGAGCAGTTCTTC. The full variable domain, completed using reference TRBV7-3 and TRBJ2-1, is GAGVSQTPSNKVTEKGKYVELRCDPISGHTALYWYRQSLGQGPEFLIYFQGTGAADDSGLPNDRFFAVRPEGSVSTLKIQRTERGDSAVYLCASSLTMSSYNEQFFGPGTRLTVL.

The chain combines TRBV9 with TRBJ2-1; unclear D gene. V dropped 4 bases and J dropped 5 bases, with 22 bases sitting between them. The CDR3 extends over 17 amino acids. Germline V gene sequence: CDR1 SGDLS, CDR2 YYNGEE. The CDR3 DNA reads as TGTGCCAGCAGCTTTCCTCTTACCGGGCGACTGAACAATGAGCAGTTCTTC. This gives the protein CASSFPLTGRLNNEQFF. Based on the CDR3 plus reference TRBV9 and TRBJ2-1, the full variable domain is DSGVTQTPKHLITATGQRVTLRCSPRSGDLSVYWYQQSLDQGLQFLIQYYNGEERAKGNILERFSAQQFPDLHSELNLSSLELGDSALYFCASSFPLTGRLNNEQFFGPGTRLTVL.

This clone has only one observation. This sequence joins TRBV7-2 and TRBJ2-2, with TRBD2 matching over 10 bases. CDR3 length: 18 residues. Trimming removed 5 bases from V and 4 bases from J; junction bases left unmatched: 13. Germline V gene data show CDR1 as SGHTA and CDR2 as FQGNSA. The CDR3 sequence is CASSRGLAEVRSTGELFF. CDR3 DNA sequence: TGTGCCAGCAGCCGTGGACTAGCGGAGGTCCGGAGCACCGGGGAGCTGTTTTTT.

The chain carries TRBV5-5 and TRBJ2-7, with 7 bases aligning to TRBD1. The length of the CDR3 is 15 residues. The V gene's germline CDR1 is SGHKS and CDR2 YYEKEE (reference sequence). Losses at the gene ends were 5 bases for V and 3 bases for J; bases not matched to a gene: 11. This CDR3 reads CASSPTGQALYEQYF. Written as DNA, the CDR3 is TGTGCCAGCAGTCCTACTGGACAGGCTCTCTACGAGCAGTACTTC.

The V gene is TRBV25-1, the J gene TRBJ1-1; 8 positions match TRBD1. The CDR3 is 14 amino acids. Germline CDR1 is MGHDK and CDR2 is SYGVNS. Trimming at V came to 5 bases and at J to 4 bases, leaving 6 bases not matched to a gene. The CDR3 spells CASSKDREVTEAFF. DNA for the CDR3: TGTGCCAGCAGTAAGGACAGGGAAGTCACTGAAGCTTTCTTT.

The rearrangement uses TRBV7-2 and TRBJ1-1; possible D gene TRBD1, 5 bases. Germline CDR1 and CDR2: SGHTA and FQGNSA. V dropped 4 bases and J dropped 1 base, with 10 bases sitting between them. CDR3 length equals 14 residues. For the CDR3, the DNA is TGTGCCAGCAGCTACCAGGGACCGAACACTGAAGCTTTCTTT. It codes for CASSYQGPNTEAFF.

V and J are TRBV5-1 and TRBJ2-1, with 13 bases that match TRBD2. Germline-derived CDR1 and CDR2 are SGHRS and YFSETQ. The CDR3 is 15 amino acids. V shed 3 bases, J shed 6 bases, and the junction held 3 bases outside the gene matches. The CDR3 sequence is CASSSTSGGFNEQFF. In DNA, the CDR3 is TGCGCCAGCAGCTCGACTAGCGGGGGGTTCAATGAGCAGTTCTTC.

The rearrangement uses TRBV3-1 (or the pseudogene TRBV3-2) and TRBJ2-3; TRBD2 agrees at 7 bases. The V gene's germline CDR1 is LGHDT and CDR2 YNNKEL (reference sequence). This CDR3 has 15 residues. V shed 1 base, J shed 0 bases, and the junction held 1 base outside the gene matches. The DNA of the CDR3 is TGTGCCAGCAGCCAAGTAGCGGGTAGCACAGATACGCAGTATTTT. As protein: CASSQVAGSTDTQYF.

The rearrangement joins TRBV7-2 to TRBJ2-7; TRBD2 matches at 11 bases. Germline CDR1 SGHTA, CDR2 FQGNSA. The CDR3 has 16 residues. J was trimmed by 8 bases and V by 0 bases; bases with no gene match: 9. In DNA, the CDR3 is TGTGCCAGCAGCTTAGCCCAACTAGCGGGAGTAAGCCAGCAGTACTTC. Protein: CASSLAQLAGVSQQYF. Drawing the rest from reference TRBV7-2 and TRBJ2-7, the complete variable domain is GAGVSQSPSNKVTEKGKDVELRCDPISGHTALYWYRQSLGQGLEFLIYFQGNSAPDKSGLPSDRFSAERTGGSVSTLTIQRTQQEDSAVYLCASSLAQLAGVSQQYFGPGTRLTVT.

Here the CDR3 reads CASRKLAGYEQYF. The CDR3 DNA follows: TGTGCCAGCAGGAAGCTAGCGGGATACGAGCAGTACTTC. The genes are TRBV16 and TRBJ2-7; 9 positions match TRBD2. CDR1 and CDR2 from the germline V gene are KGHSY and FQNENV. Trimming removed 6 bases from V and 4 bases from J; junction bases left unmatched: 4. The CDR3 runs to 13 residues.

The chain couples TRBV7-9 to TRBJ1-1; 9 nucleotides line up with TRBD1. J lost 4 bases, V lost 7 bases, and 7 bases had no gene match. The CDR3 totals 14 residues. CDR1 is SEHNR and CDR2 is FQNEAQ in the germline V gene (reference sequence). CDR3 nucleotide sequence: TGTGCCAGCAAGGGGACAGGGATTGGCACTGAAGCTTTCTTT. It yields the protein CASKGTGIGTEAFF.

The chain joins TRBV6-5 to TRBJ2-5, with TRBD2 matching over 7 bases. The CDR3 is made up of 13 amino acids. J lost 7 bases, V lost 4 bases, and 6 bases had no gene match. CDR1 is MNHEY, CDR2 SVGAGI, per germline. CDR3 nucleotides: TGTGCCAGCAGTTCCGGGACTATTGGGACCCAGTACTTC. This sequence encodes CASSSGTIGTQYF.

The gene calls are TRBV27 and TRBJ1-2, with 8 bases lining up with TRBD1. The V gene's germline CDR1 is MNHEY and CDR2 SMNVEV (reference sequence). The length of the CDR3 is 15 residues. J was trimmed by 4 bases and V by 6 bases; bases with no gene match: 10. In DNA form, the CDR3 reads TGTGCCAGCAGCGAATCCAGGGGGCGCAGCTATGGCTACACCTTC. It is translated as CASSESRGRSYGYTF.

V gene TRBV9 combines with J gene TRBJ2-5; 7 bases map to TRBD1. J was trimmed by 0 bases and V by 3 bases; bases with no gene match: 5. Germline CDR1 is SGDLS and CDR2 is YYNGEE. This CDR3 has 15 amino acids. The CDR3 reads CASSAGQLYQETQYF. The CDR3 DNA sequence: TGTGCCAGCAGCGCGGGACAGCTGTACCAAGAGACCCAGTACTTC.

The V and J genes are TRBV19 and TRBJ2-1; D not certain. The germline V gene encodes CDR1 LNHDA and CDR2 SQIVND (reference sequence). This CDR3 comprises 14 residues. V lost 7 bases, J lost 1 base, and 11 bases lay in between. The CDR3 region has the DNA TGTGCCAGTAAGAGGTGGGCATCCTACAATGAGCAGTTCTTC. Amino acids: CASKRWASYNEQFF.